The clone carrying this T cell receptor (beta chain) was detected many times. This sample is part of a study of T-cell reconstitution after alpha-beta-depleted transplantation in children. Preparation of the TCRbeta library involved a method that used unique molecular identifiers. TCRdb re-called the PCR reads with MiXCR, one entry per CDR3 protein. The sample yields hundreds of thousands of distinct CDR3 sequences, roughly 23% seen once. V lost 5 bases, J lost 5 bases, and 22 bases stayed unmatched. CDR1 DFQATT and CDR2 SNEGSKA come from the germline V gene (reference sequence). The CDR3 length is 19 residues.

This specimen consisted of PBMCs, mostly from graft donor cells, obtained 360 days after TCRalphabeta/CD19-depleted stem cell transplant. The gene calls are TRBV20-1 and TRBJ2-2; 8 bases fit TRBD2. This TCR derives from a boy younger than two who had a stem cell transplant for acute myeloid leukemia, so the T cells may come from the graft donor. The CDR3 nucleotides read TGCAGTGCTTTCCAGGGGTCCGGCAGAGCGGGAGCGGGGACCGGGGAGCTGTTTTTT. This gives the protein CSAFQGSGRAGAGTGELFF.